Each of the 22 T cell receptor beta chains below was sequenced from the same sample in a study of T cell responses to AZD1222 COVID-19 vaccine. TCRdb keeps only in-frame clones here, not all; method: immunoSEQ multiplex PCR. The sample gives approximately 88,000 clones, 90% to 95% of which show up once; about 5.2% is in the top ten. This specimen was peripheral blood, taken on day 0 of AZD1222 vaccination. Every receptor here comes from an adult in good health.

The J gene is TRBJ2-7, the V gene TRBV28; TRBD2 matches 10 bases. V lost 7 bases to trimming and J lost 5 bases; unmatched junction nucleotides: 14. From germline, CDR1 is MDHEN and CDR2 SYDVKM. The CDR3 is 16 amino acids. In DNA form, the CDR3 reads TGTGCCAGCACCAAAGGCGGGCTAGCGGGAGCCCACGAGCAGTACTTC. This sequence encodes CASTKGGLAGAHEQYF.

This chain links TRBV18 with TRBJ1-6, with no clear D. The germline CDR1 and CDR2 sequences are KGHSH and LQKENI. Trimming shortened V by 0 bases and J by 10 bases, and 4 bases separated the two germline ends. CDR3 length equals 12 residues. The CDR3 DNA reads TGTGCCAGCTCACCACCGTTCTCACCCCTCCACTTT. Translating gives CASSPPFSPLHF.

The table lists this clone with a count of one. The chain carries TRBV2 and TRBJ1-5; a possible D gene is TRBD1 (5 bases). This CDR3 has 15 residues. CDR1 is SNHLY and CDR2 is FYNNEI in the germline V gene. The V end was cut by 4 bases, the J end by 7 bases, with 17 bases between. CDR3 sequence reads: CASSAQLGPGQPQHF. Written as DNA, the CDR3 is TGTGCCAGCAGTGCCCAGTTGGGACCGGGGCAGCCCCAGCATTTT.

The V gene is TRBV19, the J gene TRBJ1-4; D may be TRBD1 (6 bases). From germline, CDR1 is LNHDA and CDR2 SQIVND (reference sequence). The length of the CDR3 is 16 residues. V was trimmed by 5 bases and J by 6 bases, leaving 19 bases between them. In DNA, the CDR3 is TGTGCCAGTAGTTCCCTTAACGACAGGTGGGATGAAAAACTGTTTTTT. It encodes CASSSLNDRWDEKLFF.

The chain uses TRBV2 and TRBJ1-5; D is ambiguous. The CDR3 contains 15 residues. Germline assignment: CDR1 SNHLY and CDR2 FYNNEI. Between the trimmed V and J ends, which lost 1 base and 3 bases, there was a span of 10 bases. This CDR3 is CASSEGRRPNQPQHF. The CDR3 DNA reads TGTGCCAGCAGTGAAGGACGCAGGCCCAATCAGCCCCAGCATTTT. Complete variable domain (other parts from reference TRBV2 and TRBJ1-5): EPEVTQTPSHQVTQMGQEVILRCVPISNHLYFYWYRQILGQKVEFLVSFYNNEISEKSEIFDDQFSVERPDGSNFTLKIRSTKLEDSAMYFCASSEGRRPNQPQHFGDGTRLSIL.

The rearrangement links TRBV28 to TRBJ2-1; D unresolved. Looked up from germline, CDR1 is MDHEN and CDR2 is SYDVKM. V was clipped by 2 bases and J by 15 bases, with 14 bases between them. This CDR3 has 12 amino acids. CDR3 sequence: CASSLVRWPSFF. CDR3 nucleotide sequence: TGTGCCAGCAGTTTAGTCCGGTGGCCTTCGTTCTTC.

V usage is TRBV29-1 and J usage is TRBJ1-4; D possibly corresponds to TRBD1 (5 bases). Germline CDR1 is SQVTM and CDR2 is ANQGSEA. This CDR3 region has 11 residues. Trimming left V 6 bases short and J 7 bases short, with 9 bases between. CDR3 coding DNA: TGCAGCGTCCGGGGGGTTGAAAAACTGTTTTTT. Encoded protein: CSVRGVEKLFF.

The V and J genes are TRBV28 and TRBJ1-2; D not resolved. Trimming took off 1 base at V and 4 bases at J, with 10 bases between the two ends. CDR3 length equals 14 residues. In germline, CDR1 is MDHEN, CDR2 SYDVKM. The CDR3 reads CASSLFPRTYGYTF. DNA for the CDR3: TGTGCCAGCAGTTTATTCCCCAGGACCTATGGCTACACCTTC.

The chain has TRBV19 and TRBJ1-1, with TRBD1 matching over 9 bases. CDR1 LNHDA and CDR2 SQIVND come from the germline V gene (reference sequence). The trim removed 5 bases at V and 6 bases at J, leaving 7 bases unmatched. The CDR3 is made up of 14 amino acids. The CDR3 reads CASSRRGDRAEAFF. The CDR3 DNA is TGTGCCAGTAGTCGTCGCGGGGACAGGGCTGAAGCTTTCTTT. The variable domain in full, completed from reference TRBV19 and TRBJ1-1, reads DGGITQSPKYLFRKEGQNVTLSCEQNLNHDAMYWYRQDPGQGLRLIYYSQIVNDFQKGDIAEGYSVSREKKESFPLTVTSAQKNPTAFYLCASSRRGDRAEAFFGQGTRLTVV.

This chain connects TRBV4-2 to TRBJ2-2; 7 bases agree with TRBD2. The CDR3 contains 14 residues. V lost 6 bases to trimming and J lost 3 bases; unmatched junction nucleotides: 4. Germline CDR1 LGHNA, CDR2 YNFKEQ. CDR3 in amino acids: CASRATSDTGELFF. The CDR3 DNA follows: TGTGCCAGCAGGGCTACTAGCGACACCGGGGAGCTGTTTTTT.

The chain recombines TRBV18 with TRBJ2-7; D unclear. V shed 0 bases and J shed 0 bases, with 15 bases lying between them. This CDR3 region has 17 residues. The germline CDR1 and CDR2 sequences are KGHSH and LQKENI. The CDR3 spells CASSPPFKTTSSYEQYF. CDR3 bases: TGTGCCAGCTCACCACCGTTTAAGACAACAAGCTCCTACGAGCAGTACTTC.

The chain links TRBV6-2 or TRBV6-3 to TRBJ2-3; D call uncertain. The CDR3 runs 15 residues. The V gene lost 1 base and the J gene lost 2 bases, with 10 bases spanning the gap. Looked up from germline, CDR1 is MNHEY and CDR2 is SVGEGT. CDR3 DNA sequence: TGTGCCAGCAGTTACTTTGCCGGTTCCACAGATACGCAGTATTTT. It specifies CASSYFAGSTDTQYF.

The chain carries TRBV7-8 and TRBJ2-4; D is undetermined. The V gene lost 1 base and the J gene lost 9 bases, with 16 bases spanning the gap. In germline, CDR1 is SGHVS, CDR2 FQNEAQ. The CDR3 contains 15 residues. The CDR3 here is CASSLVSGPGGIQYF. Written as DNA, the CDR3 is TGTGCCAGCAGCTTAGTTTCAGGTCCGGGCGGCATTCAGTACTTC.

This CDR3 is CASSGRTGQETQYF. The CDR3 nucleotides read TGTGCCAGCAGCGGGAGGACAGGGCAAGAGACCCAGTACTTC. J is TRBJ2-5 and V is TRBV9, with TRBD1 matching 8 bases. V was clipped by 3 bases and J by 2 bases; unmatched bases: 3. CDR1 SGDLS and CDR2 YYNGEE come from the germline V gene. This CDR3 spans 14 amino acids.

This clone was observed a single time. The V gene is TRBV7-2, the J gene TRBJ2-1; D uncertain. CDR1 is SGHTA, CDR2 FQGNSA, per germline. There are 14 residues in the CDR3. The V gene lost 1 base and the J gene lost 6 bases, with 10 bases spanning the gap. The DNA of the CDR3 is TGTGCCAGCAGCTTAGAGAGTTACCGCAATGAGCAGTTCTTC. Protein: CASSLESYRNEQFF.

The rearrangement joins TRBV13 to TRBJ1-3; D not certain. The CDR3 covers 11 residues. Trimming pared 5 bases from V and 3 bases from J, leaving 2 bases between. CDR1 and CDR2 (germline): PRHDT, FYEKMQ (reference sequence). The CDR3: CASSRGNTIYF. CDR3 sequence (DNA): TGTGCCAGCAGCCGTGGAAACACCATATATTTT.

This sequence joins TRBV25-1 and TRBJ2-1; D remains ambiguous. The CDR3 consists of 16 residues. From germline, CDR1 is MGHDK and CDR2 SYGVNS. V was trimmed by 2 bases and J by 4 bases, leaving 15 bases between them. The CDR3 DNA reads TGTGCCAGCAGTGAAACTGTGAACAAACGTTACAATGAGCAGTTCTTC. This codes for CASSETVNKRYNEQFF.

The rearrangement links TRBV5-1 to TRBJ2-1; TRBD2 matches 10 bases. The V and J ends lost 0 bases and 8 bases, in that order; junction bases with no gene match: 14. Germline CDR1 SGHRS, CDR2 YFSETQ. This CDR3 region has 18 residues. CDR3 DNA: TGCGCCAGCAGCTTGGGGCAGGGACGGCTAGCGGGAGCGGATGAGCAGTTCTTC. Translating it yields CASSLGQGRLAGADEQFF.

The V gene is TRBV7-3, the J gene TRBJ1-1; no firm D call. CDR3 length equals 13 residues. Germline lookup yields CDR1 SGHTA and CDR2 FQGTGA. Trimming removed 3 bases at V and 3 bases at J, with 8 bases between. The CDR3, as DNA: TGTGCCAGCAGCTTGGACGGGGACACTGAAGCTTTCTTT. Translating it yields CASSLDGDTEAFF.

This chain links TRBV2 with TRBJ2-5, with D possibly TRBD1 on 5 matching bases. The CDR3 runs to 12 residues. Between the trimmed V and J ends, which lost 7 bases and 4 bases, there was a span of 10 bases. Germline lookup yields CDR1 SNHLY and CDR2 FYNNEI. The CDR3 spells CASTMGRETQYF. CDR3 in DNA: TGTGCCAGCACGATGGGGCGAGAGACCCAGTACTTC. Full variable domain (remainder filled in from reference TRBV2 and TRBJ2-5): EPEVTQTPSHQVTQMGQEVILRCVPISNHLYFYWYRQILGQKVEFLVSFYNNEISEKSEIFDDQFSVERPDGSNFTLKIRSTKLEDSAMYFCASTMGRETQYFGPGTRLLVL.

The chain employs TRBV7-3 and TRBJ2-3; D uncertain. The germline V and J ends were trimmed by 2 bases and 2 bases, with 8 bases remaining between them. Germline values: CDR1 SGHTA, CDR2 FQGTGA. This CDR3 region has 14 residues. The CDR3 DNA reads as TGTGCCAGCAGCTTATTGGGTTCCACAGATACGCAGTATTTT. Encoded protein: CASSLLGSTDTQYF.

The chain recombines TRBV2 with TRBJ1-3, with D uncertain. The V end was cut by 1 base, the J end by 0 bases, with 7 bases between. In germline, CDR1 is SNHLY, CDR2 FYNNEI. The CDR3 loop spans 15 amino acids. DNA of the CDR3: TGTGCCAGCAGTGAAGGCCGAAACTCTGGAAACACCATATATTTT. Its translation: CASSEGRNSGNTIYF.